This T cell receptor (beta chain) was sequenced for a study of tumor and adjacent non-tumor tissue in lung cancer. As for the study in general: The patients, 10 men and roughly 5 women, were roughly 30 to 80 with stage I to III disease.

A modified ARM-PCR protocol with three rounds of nested PCR amplified TCRbeta. TCRdb used MiXCR to reprocess the multiplex PCR reads, holding one entry per CDR3 protein. This sample has more than 85,000 distinct CDR3 sequences; roughly three fifths occur once, and the top ten carry over 12%. The sample holds a few counts of this clonotype. Its matching antigen is unknown. This sample's RNA came from whole unsorted tissue. Between August and November 2014, newly diagnosed, chemotherapy-naive lung cancer patients underwent thoracic surgery in China. Overall study results and limits: Shorter survival was associated with higher TCR diversity in tumors.

The germline V gene encodes CDR1 MGHRA and CDR2 YSYEKL. V trimming: 2 bases; J trimming: 12 bases; junction bases outside the gene matches: 17. The CDR3 length is 16 residues. The TCR was taken from a man aged 70-80 years with non-small cell lung cancer. This rearrangement joins TRBV4-1 to TRBJ1-2, with TRBD1 matching over 8 bases. Input material: lung tumor tissue. The DNA of the CDR3 is TGCGCCAGCAGCCAATCCTCGGGACAGGACACCTATGACCACACCTTC. Amino acid sequence: CASSQSSGQDTYDHTF.